This T cell receptor beta chain appears in the sequencing data of a study of blood T cells in healthy people across ages. A second 7 to 11 cycle PCR used barcoded and J-beta primers. Each CDR3 protein gets one entry after TCRdb re-called the 5' RACE reads with MiXCR. The sample contains 650,000 to 800,000 distinct CDR3 sequences, about 42% of which appear only once. This CDR3 region has 13 residues. Germline V gene sequence: CDR1 SNHLY, CDR2 FYNNEI. Between the trimmed V and J ends, which lost 5 bases and 4 bases, there was a span of 8 bases. Roughly 10 milliliters of peripheral blood were drawn from each donor.

The rearrangement uses TRBV2 and TRBJ2-2; weak D call: TRBD2 (5 bases). This sequence originates from a man aged 60 to 75 in good health. The sequenced sample was blood. Here the CDR3 reads CASSRTVTGELFF. The CDR3 DNA is TGTGCCAGCAGTAGGACTGTCACCGGGGAGCTGTTTTTT.